What follows are 7 T cell receptor beta chains derived from one specimen sequenced in a study of radiation and T cells in renal cell carcinoma (TCRdb year 2020). The library was prepared using the immunoSEQ multiplex PCR assay. TCRdb carries this immuneACCESS record with in-frame sequences only. Its versions omit some clonotypes, under half of them owing to an unresolved V gene in the studies checked, with the rest unexplained. A total of about 34,000 clones appear in this sample, over 70% of them only once. Around a third of the sample is held by the ten biggest clonotypes. This specimen's time point label, interpreted: blood 4 weeks post-SBRT, at nephrectomy. This specimen's treatment or condition label, per the study, means: 15 Gy SBRT to primary tumor, nephrectomy 4 weeks later. The sample in question was blood, obtained from a patient whose treatment included radiotherapy and nephrectomy. The receptors stem from a man in his sixties with renal cell carcinoma.

The V gene is TRBV30, the J gene TRBJ2-7; D is unclear. From germline, CDR1 is GTSNPN and CDR2 SVGIG (reference sequence). Deletions cut 4 bases from V and 7 bases from J, with 14 bases between. The CDR3 has 12 residues. CDR3: CAWTLTVGEQYF. CDR3 nucleotide sequence: TGTGCCTGGACCCTAACAGTGGGGGAGCAGTACTTC.

The CDR3: CACIRGGLYEQYF. The CDR3 nucleotides are TGTGCCTGTATCAGGGGAGGGTTATACGAGCAGTACTTC. J is TRBJ2-7 and V is TRBV30, with D perhaps TRBD2 (7 bases). Trimming took 6 bases from V and 4 from J, leaving 16 bases between them. Germline assignment: CDR1 GTSNPN and CDR2 SVGIG (reference sequence). This CDR3 is built from 13 residues.

The chain combines TRBV7-8 with TRBJ2-7; no definite D call. Germline loops: CDR1 SGHVS, CDR2 FQNEAQ. This CDR3 has 11 residues. Trimming took 1 base from V and 6 from J, leaving 4 bases between them. The CDR3 here is CASSLGLEQYF. The CDR3 DNA reads as TGTGCCAGCAGCTTAGGGCTCGAGCAGTACTTC.

The chain carries TRBV2 and TRBJ2-7; perhaps TRBD1 as D (6 bases). The germline V and J ends were trimmed by 8 bases and 2 bases, with 16 bases remaining between them. The CDR3 consists of 14 residues. Germline CDR1 reads SNHLY; CDR2 reads FYNNEI. CDR3 bases: TGTGCCAGCTTACAGGGACGTGGCGCCTACGAGCAGTACTTC. The encoded protein is CASLQGRGAYEQYF.

The count of this clone is one. This chain joins TRBV10-2 and TRBJ2-7, with TRBD1 matching over 7 bases. CDR3 length: 14 residues. The germline gives CDR1 WSHSY, CDR2 SAAADI. The junction had 9 bases not matched to a gene; V was cut back by 6 bases and J by 4 bases. The CDR3 reads CASSWDSIGYEQYF. The CDR3 DNA reads as TGCGCCAGCAGCTGGGACAGTATAGGATACGAGCAGTACTTC.

This clone was observed a few times. The V gene is TRBV29-1, the J gene TRBJ1-1, with D perhaps TRBD1 (5 bases). Trimming removed 4 bases from V and 3 bases from J, with 12 bases in between. The germline V gene has CDR1 SQVTM and CDR2 ANQGSEA. CDR3 length equals 13 residues. The CDR3 region is CSVVRQQDTEAFF. CDR3 bases: TGCAGCGTTGTAAGACAGCAGGACACTGAAGCTTTCTTT.

As for this clone: The junction departs from germline at one end; a sequencing error may be responsible. The V call is TRBV7-7, the J call TRBJ2-7; TRBD2 matches at 8 bases. This CDR3 region has 15 residues. In germline, CDR1 is SSHAT, CDR2 FNYEAQ (reference sequence). This CDR3 reads CASSLLPGLGAEQYF. The DNA for the CDR3 is TGTGCTAGCAGCTTACTTCCGGGACTAGGTGCCGAGCAGTACTTC.